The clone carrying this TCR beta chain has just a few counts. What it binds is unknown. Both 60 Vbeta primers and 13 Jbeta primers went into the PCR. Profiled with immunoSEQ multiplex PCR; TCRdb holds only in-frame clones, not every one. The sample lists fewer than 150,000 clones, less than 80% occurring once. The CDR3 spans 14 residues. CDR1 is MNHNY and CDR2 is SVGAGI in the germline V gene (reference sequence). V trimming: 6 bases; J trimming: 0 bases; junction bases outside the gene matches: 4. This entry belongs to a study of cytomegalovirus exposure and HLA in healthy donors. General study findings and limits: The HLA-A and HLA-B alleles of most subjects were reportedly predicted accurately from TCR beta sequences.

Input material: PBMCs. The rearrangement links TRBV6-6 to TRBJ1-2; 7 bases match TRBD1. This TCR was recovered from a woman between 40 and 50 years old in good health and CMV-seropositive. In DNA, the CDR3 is TGTGCCAGCAGCCGCGGGACAGCTAACTATGGCTACACCTTC. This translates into CASSRGTANYGYTF.